This T cell receptor beta chain was identified during a study of shared clonotypes between healthy human individuals. Assay used: immunoSEQ multiplex PCR; TCRdb lists only in-frame clones, some missing. The data contain about 2.3 million clones, less than 95% of them singletons. Sequencing was done on a sample of naive CD4+ T cells from PBMCs. Noted subset: CD45RA+ positively selected. The source is a man aged 18 to 35 in good health. Some clones in this sample may be carry-over from other donors' samples.

The DNA for the CDR3 is TGTGCCAGCTCACCATTAAGGGACACCTCCTACAATGAGCAGTTCTTC. As protein: CASSPLRDTSYNEQFF. J is TRBJ2-1 and V is TRBV18; D perhaps matches TRBD1 (6 bases). Between the trimmed V and J ends, which lost 2 bases and 0 bases, there was a span of 11 bases. The CDR3 has 16 amino acids. The germline V gene encodes CDR1 KGHSH and CDR2 LQKENI.